The 10 T cell receptor beta chains below come from one sample, sequenced in a study of cytomegalovirus exposure and HLA in healthy donors (dated by TCRdb to about 2017). Libraries were prepared through the immunoSEQ multiplex PCR assay. The table comes from immuneACCESS by way of TCRdb, which keeps in-frame sequences with V and J called. Part of the clones is missing from these tables; in studies checked, under half for an unresolved V gene and the rest for unknown reasons. The sample yields more than 300,000 clones; more than 80% were counted once. The ten largest make up approximately 0.84% of the sample. Sequencing was carried out using PBMCs. Receptor source: a woman under 30 in good health and CMV-seronegative.

This rearrangement joins TRBV7-9 to TRBJ2-7; 11 bases agree with TRBD2. V shed 2 bases and J 3 bases; nucleotides not matched to a gene: 9. CDR1 SEHNR and CDR2 FQNEAQ come from the germline V gene (reference sequence). CDR3 length: 17 residues. DNA of the CDR3: TGTGCCAGCAGCTTAACTAGCGGGAGCATATCCGTCTACGAGCAGTACTTC. It encodes CASSLTSGSISVYEQYF.

The J gene is TRBJ1-1, the V gene TRBV27; D is unresolved. Between the trimmed V and J ends, which lost 0 bases and 1 base, there was a span of 12 bases. CDR3 length: 16 residues. Germline CDR1 and CDR2: MNHEY and SMNVEV (reference sequence). For the CDR3, the DNA is TGTGCCAGCAGTTTATCGCTGTGGGCCGGGAACACTGAAGCTTTCTTT. It yields the protein CASSLSLWAGNTEAFF.

The chain recombines TRBV6-4 with TRBJ2-7; TRBD2 agrees at 10 bases. The CDR3 is 15 amino acids. With V trimmed by 5 bases and J by 1 base, 5 bases remained unmatched. Germline CDR1 is MRHNA and CDR2 is SNTAGT. DNA of the CDR3: TGTGCCAGCAGTCCTTTAGCGGGGGGATCCTACGAGCAGTACTTC. Translating gives CASSPLAGGSYEQYF.

This rearrangement joins TRBV10-2 to TRBJ2-7; TRBD2 aligns across 10 bases. Germline V lookup: CDR1 WSHSY, CDR2 SAAADI. Unmatched junction bases numbered 8, after V lost 8 bases and J lost 4 bases. The CDR3 spans 14 residues. The CDR3 region has the DNA TGCGCCAGCCGATTTACTAGCGGGACGTACGAGCAGTACTTC. Protein: CASRFTSGTYEQYF.

The chain is built from TRBV5-5 and TRBJ2-1, with 14 bases lining up with TRBD2. CDR1 is SGHKS, CDR2 YYEKEE, per germline (reference sequence). The CDR3 runs to 16 residues. With V trimmed by 6 bases and J by 7 bases, 9 bases remained unmatched. The CDR3 here is CASIVLGTSGRNEQFF. The CDR3 DNA reads as TGTGCCAGCATCGTCCTCGGGACTAGCGGGAGAAATGAGCAGTTCTTC.

The V call is TRBV7-2, the J call TRBJ2-3, with D unresolved. Germline lookup yields CDR1 SGHTA and CDR2 FQGNSA. V was pared by 0 bases and J by 7 bases, with 11 bases between. The CDR3 sequence is 14 residues long. The CDR3 coding sequence is TGTGCCAGCAGCTTAGCTCGAGAGATGTATACGCAGTATTTT. This sequence encodes CASSLAREMYTQYF. Using reference TRBV7-2 and TRBJ2-3 for the parts outside the CDR3, the full variable domain is GAGVSQSPSNKVTEKGKDVELRCDPISGHTALYWYRQSLGQGLEFLIYFQGNSAPDKSGLPSDRFSAERTGGSVSTLTIQRTQQEDSAVYLCASSLAREMYTQYFGPGTRLTVL.

The chain recombines TRBV6-5 with TRBJ2-7; D possibly corresponds to TRBD1 (8 bases). CDR3 length equals 13 residues. Trimming took 6 bases from V and 4 from J, leaving 13 bases between them. CDR1 MNHEY and CDR2 SVGAGI come from the germline V gene. The CDR3, as DNA: TGTGCCAGCAGCCACAGGGGGGGTTACGAGCAGTACTTC. Amino acids: CASSHRGGYEQYF.

The chain carries TRBV4-1 and TRBJ1-5, with 9 nucleotides matching TRBD1. J gave up 3 bases and V 8 bases, and 5 bases lay outside the gene matches. Germline lookup yields CDR1 MGHRA and CDR2 YSYEKL. CDR3 length: 14 amino acids. CDR3 region: CASGVQGANQPQHF. CDR3 nucleotides: TGCGCCAGCGGCGTACAGGGGGCCAATCAGCCCCAGCATTTT.

This clone was observed a few times. In DNA, the CDR3 is TGTGCCAGCAGTCCCATGATGGGGGAGGACTATTCGGAGCAGTTCTTC. It yields the protein CASSPMMGEDYSEQFF. J is TRBJ2-1 and V is TRBV27; tentatively, D is TRBD2 (6 bases). Germline V gene sequence: CDR1 MNHEY, CDR2 SMNVEV (reference sequence). The CDR3 covers 16 residues. Trimming removed 5 bases from V and 10 bases from J, with 24 bases in between.

This sequence joins TRBV30 and TRBJ2-5; tentatively, D is TRBD1 (5 bases). Per the germline V gene, CDR1 is GTSNPN and CDR2 is SVGIG (reference sequence). Trimming removed 2 bases at V and 4 bases at J, with 14 bases between. The length of the CDR3 is 14 residues. CDR3 loop: CAWSLGHTAETQYF. The CDR3 DNA is TGTGCCTGGAGTCTAGGACACACGGCAGAGACCCAGTACTTC.